A single sample is the source of the 17 T cell receptor beta chains below, sequenced in a study of cytomegalovirus exposure and HLA in healthy donors. 13 Jbeta primers and 60 Vbeta primers were used for the PCR. The data were produced by immunoSEQ multiplex PCR, yet TCRdb's version contains in-frame clones alone and is incomplete. The sample lists roughly 100,000 clones; just under 80% were seen once. The sequencing input was PBMCs. These receptors all come from a man aged 30 to 45 in good health and CMV-seronegative.

This chain joins TRBV7-9 and TRBJ2-3; 11 bases are a match to TRBD1. The CDR3 totals 15 residues. J was trimmed by 4 bases and V by 5 bases; bases with no gene match: 5. Germline CDR1 SEHNR, CDR2 FQNEAQ (reference sequence). The chain's CDR3 is CASSPRDRGSDTQYF. In nucleotides, the CDR3 is TGTGCCAGCAGCCCAAGGGACAGGGGGTCAGATACGCAGTATTTT.

This chain connects TRBV10-3 to TRBJ2-5, with 7 positions matching TRBD1. The J call may be in error: the DNA end matches TRBJ2-7 better. The CDR3 spans 14 residues. Germline V gives CDR1 ENHRY, CDR2 SYGVKD. The DNA of the CDR3 is TGTGCCATCAGACAGGGGCGAAGCTCCTACGAGCAGTACTTC. This codes for CAIRQGRSSYEQYF.

Only one count was recorded for this clone. Different DNA sequences within this sample yield the same CDR3. This chain uses TRBV6-5 with TRBJ2-1, with D tentatively TRBD1 (6 bases). The V end lost 3 bases, the J end lost 4 bases, and 13 bases lay between the germline ends. CDR3 length equals 15 residues. CDR1 MNHEY and CDR2 SVGAGI come from the germline V gene. CDR3 sequence (DNA): TGTGCCAGCAGTTATGCTGGTACAGGGTACAATGAGCAGTTCTTC. Translating gives CASSYAGTGYNEQFF.

The sample holds a few counts of this clone. The rearrangement joins TRBV25-1 to TRBJ2-1; 8 nucleotides agree with TRBD1. This CDR3 has 15 amino acids. V shed 2 bases, J shed 8 bases, and the junction held 8 bases outside the gene matches. Per the germline V gene, CDR1 is MGHDK and CDR2 is SYGVNS. The DNA for the CDR3 is TGTGCCAGCAGTGAACCGGGACAGGCTTCGGATGAGCAGTTCTTC. Residues: CASSEPGQASDEQFF.

The genes are TRBV7-4 and TRBJ2-1; no definite D call. The germline CDR1 and CDR2 sequences are SGHVT and SQSDAQ. CDR3 size: 16 residues. The V and J ends lost 5 bases and 0 bases respectively, with 14 bases between them. The CDR3 DNA reads as TGTGCCAGCAGCCGACGACTTACCTGCTCCTACAATGAGCAGTTCTTC. As protein: CASSRRLTCSYNEQFF.

This clone has only a few counts. The chain combines TRBV9 with TRBJ2-2, with 10 bases aligning to TRBD2. CDR3 length equals 17 residues. With V trimmed by 4 bases and J by 4 bases, 10 bases remained unmatched. From germline, CDR1 is SGDLS and CDR2 YYNGEE. The CDR3 loop is CASSLTPGLATTGELFF. CDR3 DNA sequence: TGTGCCAGCAGCTTAACACCGGGACTAGCGACCACCGGGGAGCTGTTTTTT.

The V gene is TRBV27, the J gene TRBJ2-3; 9 bases are a match to TRBD1. CDR1 is MNHEY, CDR2 SMNVEV, per germline (reference sequence). This CDR3 is 14 amino acids long. V gave up 8 bases and J gave up 5 bases; unmatched junction bases: 8. The chain's CDR3 is CASLTGQGGDTQYF. In DNA form, the CDR3 reads TGTGCCAGCCTAACGGGACAGGGTGGAGATACGCAGTATTTT.

V is TRBV2 and J is TRBJ2-2; 14 nucleotides agree with TRBD2. The germline gives CDR1 SNHLY, CDR2 FYNNEI. Germline trimming cut 6 bases from V and 5 bases from J; bases unmatched to any gene: 8. The CDR3 length is 17 residues. For the CDR3, the DNA is TGTGCCAGCAGGCCACCGGGACTAGCGGGAGTTACCGGGGAGCTGTTTTTT. This encodes CASRPPGLAGVTGELFF.

The genes are TRBV5-1 and TRBJ2-3; 8 positions agree with TRBD2. Germline V gives CDR1 SGHRS, CDR2 YFSETQ. The CDR3 is 14 residues long. Losses at the gene ends were 6 bases for V and 7 bases for J; bases not matched to a gene: 10. The CDR3 here is CASMLSGTSNTQYF. The CDR3 DNA sequence: TGCGCCAGCATGTTATCCGGGACTAGTAATACGCAGTATTTT.

On this clone itself: One end of the junction does not line up with germline, which may come from a read error. This chain connects TRBV5-1 to TRBJ2-7; tentatively, D is TRBD2 (6 bases). The CDR3 has 13 amino acids. Germline V gene lookup returns CDR1 SGHRS and CDR2 YFSETQ. The chain's CDR3 is CASSSTYPGLANF. CDR3 nucleotide sequence: TGCGCCAGCAGCTCAACATACCCGGGACTCGCGAACTTC.

The rearrangement joins TRBV27 to TRBJ1-4; 7 nucleotides agree with TRBD1. J gave up 3 bases and V 5 bases, and 12 bases lay outside the gene matches. In germline, CDR1 is MNHEY, CDR2 SMNVEV (reference sequence). The CDR3 sequence is 17 residues long. The CDR3 sequence is CASSLRDSSLSNEKLFF. CDR3 in DNA: TGTGCCAGCAGTCTAAGGGACAGTTCCCTCTCTAATGAAAAACTGTTTTTT.

The CDR3 loop is CASSEFLGQNNNEQFF. The CDR3, as DNA: TGTGCCAGCAGTGAATTCTTGGGACAGAATAACAATGAGCAGTTCTTC. V usage is TRBV25-1 and J usage is TRBJ2-1, with 7 bases fitting TRBD1. Germline V gene lookup returns CDR1 MGHDK and CDR2 SYGVNS. V lost 1 base and J lost 5; bases outside the gene matches: 8. The CDR3 runs to 16 residues.

This rearrangement joins TRBV28 to TRBJ2-3; 8 bases align to TRBD2. CDR1 is MDHEN, CDR2 SYDVKM, per germline. With V trimmed by 6 bases and J by 0 bases, 2 bases remained unmatched. The CDR3 has 14 residues. CDR3 sequence reads: CASSLAGSTDTQYF. The DNA of the CDR3 is TGTGCCAGCAGCCTAGCGGGTAGCACAGATACGCAGTATTTT.

V usage is TRBV6-6 and J usage is TRBJ1-2, with 12 bases identical to TRBD1. Trimming cost V 10 bases and J 4 bases; bases outside gene matches: 7. This CDR3 spans 14 amino acids. Per the germline V gene, CDR1 is MNHNY and CDR2 is SVGAGI (reference sequence). The CDR3, as DNA: TGTGCCACCGGGACAGGGGGCGATGGCTATGGCTACACCTTC. Residues: CATGTGGDGYGYTF.

The chain carries TRBV5-5 and TRBJ2-3, with 10 positions matching TRBD2. The ends lost 4 bases at V and 4 bases at J; junction bases unmatched: 12. This CDR3 has 17 residues. CDR1 and CDR2 (germline): SGHKS, YYEKEE (reference sequence). CDR3 in amino acids: CASSDGDWLAGADTQYF. CDR3 coding DNA: TGTGCCAGCAGCGACGGAGATTGGCTAGCGGGAGCAGATACGCAGTATTTT.

The CDR3 protein is CASSLGGNTEAFF. CDR3 in DNA: TGCGCCAGCAGTCTCGGAGGGAACACTGAAGCTTTCTTT. The chain employs TRBV10-2 and TRBJ1-1; D is undetermined. From germline, CDR1 is WSHSY and CDR2 SAAADI. V lost 5 bases and J 1 base, leaving 8 bases between the germline ends. The CDR3 sequence is 13 residues long.

This chain links TRBV9 with TRBJ2-5; D ambiguous. V lost 3 bases, J lost 5 bases, and 14 bases lay in between. The germline V gene encodes CDR1 SGDLS and CDR2 YYNGEE. The CDR3 extends over 14 amino acids. CDR3 sequence reads: CASSAHLEWETQYF. Written as DNA, the CDR3 is TGTGCCAGCAGCGCACATCTAGAGTGGGAGACCCAGTACTTC.